The 17 T cell receptor beta chains in this list originate from one sample, sequenced in a study of control samples from healthy donors and cancer patients. Libraries were prepared by immunoSEQ multiplex PCR; TCRdb keeps only in-frame clonotypes and omits some of them. The table shows 150,000 to 200,000 clones, with over 80% occurring only once. Sequences were obtained from blood. These TCRs come from a man aged 18 to 29 in good health.

Remarks on this clone: Within the sample, other DNA sequences also encode this same CDR3. The V gene is TRBV5-1, the J gene TRBJ1-1; D possibly corresponds to TRBD1 (5 bases). CDR3 length: 14 amino acids. V lost 2 bases and J 2 bases, leaving 10 bases between the germline ends. The germline gives CDR1 SGHRS, CDR2 YFSETQ. Here the CDR3 DNA reads TGCGCCAGCAGCTTAACCGGGGCCAACACTGAAGCTTTCTTT. This translates into CASSLTGANTEAFF.

The J gene is TRBJ1-1, the V gene TRBV13, with D tentatively TRBD1 (6 bases). CDR3 length: 14 residues. Trimming took off 4 bases at V and 8 bases at J, with 17 bases between the two ends. Germline CDR1 reads PRHDT; CDR2 reads FYEKMQ (reference sequence). The CDR3, as DNA: TGTGCCAGCAGCTCCCTCGGACAGATTCGAGAAGCTTTCTTT. As protein: CASSSLGQIREAFF.

The chain couples TRBV7-9 to TRBJ1-6; 9 bases match TRBD1. The CDR3 consists of 17 residues. The V gene end was trimmed by 10 bases and the J gene end by 0 bases; junction bases not matched to a gene: 10. Per the germline V gene, CDR1 is SEHNR and CDR2 is FQNEAQ (reference sequence). The CDR3 region has the DNA TGTGCCAATCACCGGGACAGGGTAAGCTCCTATAATTCACCCCTCCACTTT. Translation: CANHRDRVSSYNSPLHF.

The chain couples TRBV2 to TRBJ1-4; D is perhaps TRBD1 (5 bases). The CDR3 has 15 residues. The V gene lost 5 bases and the J gene lost 4 bases, with 14 bases spanning the gap. Germline lookup yields CDR1 SNHLY and CDR2 FYNNEI. The CDR3 here is CASSLQDSHNEKLFF. In DNA, the CDR3 is TGTGCCAGCAGTTTACAAGACAGTCATAATGAAAAACTGTTTTTT.

The chain has TRBV19 and TRBJ1-1; 8 bases fit TRBD1. This CDR3 is built from 13 residues. Germline assignment: CDR1 LNHDA and CDR2 SQIVND (reference sequence). V lost 6 bases and J lost 4; bases outside the gene matches: 4. The CDR3 sequence is CASREDRGTEAFF. CDR3 bases: TGTGCCAGTAGGGAAGACAGGGGCACTGAAGCTTTCTTT.

The chain employs TRBV3-1 (or the pseudogene TRBV3-2) and TRBJ2-4; D perhaps matches TRBD1 (5 bases). V gave up 4 bases and J gave up 0 bases, with 13 bases separating them. Germline V CDR1 and CDR2: LGHDT, YNNKEL (reference sequence). The CDR3 has 16 amino acids. The CDR3 loop reads CASSLADTLAKNIQYF. DNA for the CDR3: TGTGCCAGCAGCCTTGCGGACACTCTAGCCAAAAACATTCAGTACTTC.

Concerning this clone: Other DNA variants within this sample encode the same CDR3. The chain links TRBV18 to TRBJ1-2; D is unresolved. Trimming cost V 0 bases and J 2 bases, with 4 bases left between them. Germline V gene lookup returns CDR1 KGHSH and CDR2 LQKENI. The CDR3 loop spans 13 amino acids. CDR3 nucleotides: TGTGCCAGCTCACCACCGGGGAACTATGGCTACACCTTC. As protein: CASSPPGNYGYTF.

The chain couples TRBV24-1 to TRBJ2-3, with D possibly TRBD2 on 5 matching bases. V dropped 6 bases and J dropped 9 bases, with 9 bases sitting between them. CDR1 is KGHDR, CDR2 SFDVKD, per germline. The CDR3 sequence is 11 residues long. The CDR3, as DNA: TGTGCCACCAGTTTTTCGGGGACGCAGTATTTT. Residues: CATSFSGTQYF.

The CDR3 nucleotides are TGTGCCAGCACTCAGGGGGCACTCTCCTATGGCTACACCTTC. This encodes CASTQGALSYGYTF. The chain employs TRBV2 and TRBJ1-2, with 8 positions matching TRBD1. CDR3 length: 14 residues. With 7 bases clipped from V and 4 bases from J, the junction kept 8 bases outside the gene matches. Germline CDR1 is SNHLY and CDR2 is FYNNEI.

The chain joins TRBV21-1 to TRBJ1-1. TRBV21-1 is classified as a pseudogene. The CDR3 is made up of 20 amino acids. CDR3 residues: CARLTRAYEDQSSMNTEAFF. In nucleotides, the CDR3 is TGTGCCAGATTAACCCGGGCGTATGAAGACCAAAGCTCCATGAACACTGAAGCTTTCTTT.

V is TRBV11-2 and J is TRBJ2-5; possible D gene TRBD2, 5 bases. This CDR3 is 16 amino acids long. Deletions cut 4 bases from V and 7 bases from J, with 22 bases between. Germline V gives CDR1 SGHAT, CDR2 FQNNGV. The CDR3 coding sequence is TGTGCCAGCAGCTGGGGATCGACGGGGAATATGGGGACCCAGTACTTC. It codes for CASSWGSTGNMGTQYF.

This clone occurred once. V is TRBV6-5 and J is TRBJ1-4; no clear D. The CDR3 has 13 amino acids. Germline V CDR1 and CDR2: MNHEY, SVGAGI. Trimming removed 0 bases from V and 13 bases from J, with 12 bases in between. The DNA of the CDR3 is TGTGCCAGCAGTTACTCAGGTCAAACGGGACTGTTTTTT. Translating it yields CASSYSGQTGLFF.

This clone came up a few times. CDR3 residues: CATSDWGAGTTDTQYF. CDR3 sequence (DNA): TGTGCCACCAGTGATTGGGGGGCAGGGACAACAGATACGCAGTATTTT. V is TRBV24-1 and J is TRBJ2-3; D assignment may be TRBD1 or TRBD2 (6 bases each). Germline CDR1 is KGHDR and CDR2 is SFDVKD. The ends were cut back, 2 bases at V and 3 bases at J, with 14 bases in the middle. This CDR3 region has 16 residues.

The J gene is TRBJ1-3, the V gene TRBV30; D remains unclear. Germline loops: CDR1 GTSNPN, CDR2 SVGIG (reference sequence). The CDR3 spans 12 residues. Trimming removed 2 bases at V and 4 bases at J, with 6 bases between. The CDR3 DNA reads as TGTGCCTGGAGTTCCGGGGGAAACACCATATATTTT. It is translated as CAWSSGGNTIYF.

The V and J genes are TRBV5-6 and TRBJ2-3, with a possible D match to TRBD1 (5 bases). V was trimmed by 2 bases and J by 2 bases, leaving 12 bases between them. Germline V gene data show CDR1 as SGHDT and CDR2 as YYEEEE. This CDR3 is built from 15 residues. The CDR3 DNA reads as TGTGCCAGCAGCTTTCGGCAGGGATTCACAGATACGCAGTATTTT. It codes for CASSFRQGFTDTQYF. The full variable domain, in which reference TRBV5-6 and TRBJ2-3 provide the parts outside the CDR3, is DAGVTQSPTHLIKTRGQQVTLRCSPKSGHDTVSWYQQALGQGPQFIFQYYEEEERQRGNFPDRFSGHQFPNYSSELNVNALLLGDSALYLCASSFRQGFTDTQYFGPGTRLTVL.

This clone was counted once. This chain connects TRBV7-2 to TRBJ2-7, with D perhaps TRBD1 (5 bases). This CDR3 region has 14 residues. V was cut by 5 bases and J by 5 bases, with 16 bases left in between. Looked up from germline, CDR1 is SGHTA and CDR2 is FQGNSA. DNA for the CDR3: TGTGCCAGCAGCACACGACAGACTTCGGACGAGCAGTACTTC. The encoded protein is CASSTRQTSDEQYF.

The chain employs TRBV5-1 and TRBJ2-2, with a possible D match to TRBD1 (5 bases). Looked up from germline, CDR1 is SGHRS and CDR2 is YFSETQ. CDR3 length equals 16 residues. Trimming took 0 bases from V and 0 from J, leaving 9 bases between them. The CDR3 DNA follows: TGCGCCAGCAGCTTGGCGACAGCAACGAACACCGGGGAGCTGTTTTTT. It codes for CASSLATATNTGELFF. The full variable domain, completed using reference TRBV5-1 and TRBJ2-2, is KAGVTQTPRYLIKTRGQQVTLSCSPISGHRSVSWYQQTPGQGLQFLFEYFSETQRNKGNFPGRFSGRQFSNSRSEMNVSTLELGDSALYLCASSLATATNTGELFFGEGSRLTVL.